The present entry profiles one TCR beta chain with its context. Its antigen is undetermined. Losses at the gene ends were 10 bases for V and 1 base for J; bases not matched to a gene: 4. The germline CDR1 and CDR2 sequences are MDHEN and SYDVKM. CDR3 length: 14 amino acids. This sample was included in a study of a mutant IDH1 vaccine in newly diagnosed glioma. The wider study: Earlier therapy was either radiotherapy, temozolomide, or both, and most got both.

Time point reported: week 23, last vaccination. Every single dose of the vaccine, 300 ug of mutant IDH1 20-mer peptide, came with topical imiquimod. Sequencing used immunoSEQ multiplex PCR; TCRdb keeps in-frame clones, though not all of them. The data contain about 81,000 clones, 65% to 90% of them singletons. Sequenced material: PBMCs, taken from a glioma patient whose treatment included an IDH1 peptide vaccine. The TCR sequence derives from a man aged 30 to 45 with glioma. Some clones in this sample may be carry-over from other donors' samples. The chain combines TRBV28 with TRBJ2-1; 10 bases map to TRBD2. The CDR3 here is CATELAGSYNEQFF. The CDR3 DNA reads TGTGCCACCGAACTAGCGGGGTCCTACAATGAGCAGTTCTTC.